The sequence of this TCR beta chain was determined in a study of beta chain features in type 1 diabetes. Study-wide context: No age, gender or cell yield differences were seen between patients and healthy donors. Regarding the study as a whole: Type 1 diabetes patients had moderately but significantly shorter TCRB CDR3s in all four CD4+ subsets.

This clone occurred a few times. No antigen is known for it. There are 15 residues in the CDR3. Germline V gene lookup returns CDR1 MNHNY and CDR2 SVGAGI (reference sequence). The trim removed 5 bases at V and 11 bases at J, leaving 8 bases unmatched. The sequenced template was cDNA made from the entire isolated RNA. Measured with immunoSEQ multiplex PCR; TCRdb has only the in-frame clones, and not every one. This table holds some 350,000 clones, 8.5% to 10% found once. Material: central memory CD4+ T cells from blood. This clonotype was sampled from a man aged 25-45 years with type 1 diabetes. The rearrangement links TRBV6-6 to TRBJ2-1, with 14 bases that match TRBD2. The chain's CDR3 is CASSVPGLAGVKQFF. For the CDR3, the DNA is TGTGCCAGCAGTGTGCCGGGACTAGCGGGGGTTAAGCAGTTCTTC.